The clone carrying this T cell receptor beta chain was counted between two and nine times. This entry is derived from a study of blood T cell repertoires in COVID-19. On the study more broadly: Samples representing acute and convalescent COVID-19 were sourced from the United States, Italy and Spain.

Source study methods: Nucleated cell number was recorded as an estimate derived from reference gene primer amplification. Only in-frame clones appear in the TCRdb table, and some are missing; sequencing was by immunoSEQ multiplex PCR. That table is the source of V, J and clone size, and D and trimming were worked out from the DNA. The sample records tens of thousands of clones, roughly 76% being singletons. The sample consisted of peripheral blood. The clonotype originates from a man between 65 and 79 years old with active or convalescent COVID-19.

The CDR3 DNA sequence: TGTGCCAGCAGTGTACAAACAGGGGGAAGGAACACTGAAGCTTTCTTT. This gives the protein CASSVQTGGRNTEAFF. The V gene is TRBV25-1, the J gene TRBJ1-1; TRBD1 matches 8 bases. Germline CDR1 is MGHDK and CDR2 is SYGVNS. There are 16 residues in the CDR3. Trimming at V came to 4 bases and at J to 1 base, leaving 8 bases not matched to a gene.